The TCR beta chain under discussion was sequenced for a study of T cells in Graves' hyperthyroidism and ophthalmopathy (dated by TCRdb to about 2019). Concerning the study at large: Peripheral blood was collected at initial diagnosis, before any treatment. To identify TCR V-J signatures that set the groups apart, the researchers used a discovery cohort of 90 to 100 patients, made up of fewer than 50 with Graves' ophthalmopathy and about 60 with stable Graves' hyperthyroidism. Whether ophthalmopathy could be predicted prospectively was tested in an independent validation cohort made up of 18 to 20 hyperthyroidism patients plus 17 patients who later progressed to ophthalmopathy. For training and testing, the roughly 97 patients in the discovery cohort were randomly divided in a 7:3 ratio. The study also compared thyroid tissue and blood T-cell repertoires from five or six Graves' hyperthyroidism patients. Once sampling was done, hyperthyroidism patients were given methimazole at a starting dose of 30 mg daily, whereas ophthalmopathy patients were given high-dose intravenous methylprednisolone. The paper reports TCR Vbeta CDR3 sequencing of roughly 140 peripheral blood samples: around 45 ophthalmopathy, under 85 hyperthyroidism and about 17 progressor patients. Broad study findings and their caveats: In cross-validation, a model built on a 13 V-J signature told ophthalmopathy apart from stable hyperthyroidism with roughly 87% sensitivity and approximately 81% specificity, and in testing the same model reached 80%/75%. In validation, the model predicted progression to ophthalmopathy a median of roughly six months before onset, with roughly 70% sensitivity and almost 75% specificity. Most expanded thyroid clonotypes (frequency above 0.001) were also detected in blood, suggesting blood repertoires may reflect thyroid immune responses. No statistical method was used to fix the sample size in advance, and group allocation was not hidden from the investigators.

Ophthalmopathy patients had moderately to severely active disease, with a Clinical Activity Score of 3 or more, a NOSPECS grade of 4 or more, and a disease duration of less than 3 months. The study excluded patients with uncontrolled infections, other autoimmune diseases, pregnancy or lactation. Clinical symptoms, serum thyroxine and TRAb, thyroid ultrasound, and orbital computed tomography formed the basis for the diagnoses. Ficoll-Paque density gradient centrifugation was used to isolate PBMCs from around 10 ml of fresh peripheral blood. Total RNA was extracted using Trizol reagent, and RNA quality was assessed on an Agilent 2100 Bioanalyzer. CDR1 MGHRA and CDR2 YSYEKL were looked up in the germline V gene. Its CDR3 holds 15 amino acids, cysteine through phenylalanine. Only the CDR3 DNA stays, 45 bases, in frame from base 1. A distance of 15 bases separates the germline ends of V and J, which lose 3 bases and 3 bases respectively.

This clonotype was seen ten or more times. No antigen is known for it. No base quality values were provided; no much bigger clone lies one nucleotide off. TCR beta CDR3 regions were amplified from RNA transcripts. For the first round of RT-PCR on the TCR CDR3, the HTBI primer set was used together with the Qiagen OneStep RT-PCR kit. Libraries were constructed in a second round of multiplex PCR, after which size selection and purification were performed. Paired-end sequencing of the libraries was performed with 100 bp reads on an Illumina HiSeq2000. As for how the authors treated the data: SOAPnuke was used to process the raw data, with reads discarded if the reads contained adapters or uncalled bases, had a mean Phred below 15, or lacked an exact constant-primer or identifier match. High-quality paired reads were merged using COPE v1.2.5, and each unique nucleotide sequence was defined as a clonotype. MiTCR v1.1 was used to align the clonotypes against IMGT TRBV, TRBD and TRBJ reference segments. The analysis was restricted to V-J combinations with a frequency above 0.0001, which together covered around 99% of the repertoires. The TCS score was defined as F50 (clonal expansion) divided by E x V (chaos), with BLOSUM62-based TCRdist calculated between CDR3 peptides within each V-J. Welch's t-statistics and random forest reduced 500 to 650 V-J features to 10 to 15, which were used in a naive Bayes classifier (R e1071). Using fastp trimming at Q25 and MiXCR clonotype assembly, TCRdb reanalyzed the public sequencing data and kept in-frame beta chains. Each entry is one CDR3 protein sequence, shown with its most common DNA and genes. For this entry, the V and J calls and clone size follow TCRdb and not the study's own pipeline. This sample comprises roughly 600,000 distinct CDR3 sequences, 13% to 15% of them detected only once. The ten largest clonotypes hold under 15% of the sample.

The TCR comes from a woman in her forties or fifties with Graves' ophthalmopathy. The receptor chain draws on TRBV4-1 and TRBJ2-7; TRBD1 could be the D gene, as 5 bases match. What was sequenced was blood. The nucleotides read TGCGCCAGCAGCCATGCCTTCAGGGTTGACTACGAGCAGTACTTC. Translated, this is CASSHAFRVDYEQYF.